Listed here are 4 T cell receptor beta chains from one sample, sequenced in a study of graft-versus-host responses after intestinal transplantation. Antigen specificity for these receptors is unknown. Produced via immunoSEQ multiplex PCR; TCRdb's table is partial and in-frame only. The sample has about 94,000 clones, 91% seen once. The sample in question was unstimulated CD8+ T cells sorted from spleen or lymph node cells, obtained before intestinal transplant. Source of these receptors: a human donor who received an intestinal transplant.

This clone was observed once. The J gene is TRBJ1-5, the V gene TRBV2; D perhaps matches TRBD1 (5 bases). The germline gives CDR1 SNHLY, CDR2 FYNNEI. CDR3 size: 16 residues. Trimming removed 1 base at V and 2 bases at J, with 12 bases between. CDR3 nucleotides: TGTGCCAGCAGTGAAGGGGGCAATCCCGGCAATCAGCCCCAGCATTTT. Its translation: CASSEGGNPGNQPQHF.

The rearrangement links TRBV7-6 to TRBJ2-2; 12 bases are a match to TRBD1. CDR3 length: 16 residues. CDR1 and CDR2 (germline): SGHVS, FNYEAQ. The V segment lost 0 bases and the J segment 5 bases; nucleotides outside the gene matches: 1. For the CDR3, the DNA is TGTGCCAGCAGCTTAGCGGGACAGGGGGCAACCGGGGAGCTGTTTTTT. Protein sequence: CASSLAGQGATGELFF.

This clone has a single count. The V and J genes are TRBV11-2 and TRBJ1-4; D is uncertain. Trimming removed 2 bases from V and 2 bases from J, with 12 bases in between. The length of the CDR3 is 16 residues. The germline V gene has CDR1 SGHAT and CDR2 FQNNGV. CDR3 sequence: CASSLRPVGTNEKLFF. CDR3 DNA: TGTGCCAGCAGCTTAAGGCCGGTCGGGACTAATGAAAAACTGTTTTTT.

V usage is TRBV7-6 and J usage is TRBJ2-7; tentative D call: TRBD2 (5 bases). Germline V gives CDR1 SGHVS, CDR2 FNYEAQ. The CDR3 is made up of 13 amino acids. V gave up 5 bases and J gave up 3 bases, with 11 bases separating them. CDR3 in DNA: TGTGCCAGCAGCCGAGCGGCCAACTACGAGCAGTACTTC. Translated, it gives CASSRAANYEQYF.